The clone carrying this TCR beta chain was counted only a few times. Its antigen is unknown. The study made its TCR cDNA through 5'RACE template switching. That step introduced a universal primer site along with UMIs. From the 5' RACE reads, TCRdb called clonotypes with MiXCR, one entry per CDR3 protein. The sample lists 100,000 to 150,000 distinct CDR3 sequences, roughly 15% occurring once. The data were obtained in a study of T cells after yellow fever vaccination. This CDR3 has 15 residues. The V and J ends lost 6 bases and 2 bases, in that order; junction bases with no gene match: 8. Per the germline V gene, CDR1 is SEHNR and CDR2 is FQNEAQ (reference sequence). Study results and caveats: Only a small proportion of the clonotypes turned up in both the CD4 and the CD8 compartments, likely arising from convergent recombination. Reappearance after the booster was seen for most primary-vaccination clones, at approximately 97% CD4 and 70% to 90% CD8. Sorted repertoires could include abundant contaminating clonotypes from bulk cells.

This clonotype originated in a man between 18 and 29 years old who received the YFV17D yellow fever vaccine. The chain joins TRBV7-9 to TRBJ2-3; 7 bases line up with TRBD2. This material consisted of CD8+ T cells sorted from PBMCs, taken 5 days after the yellow fever booster vaccination. CDR3 in amino acids: CASSLTTSLTDTQYF. The CDR3 DNA follows: TGTGCCAGCAGTCTGACGACTAGCCTCACAGATACGCAGTATTTT.